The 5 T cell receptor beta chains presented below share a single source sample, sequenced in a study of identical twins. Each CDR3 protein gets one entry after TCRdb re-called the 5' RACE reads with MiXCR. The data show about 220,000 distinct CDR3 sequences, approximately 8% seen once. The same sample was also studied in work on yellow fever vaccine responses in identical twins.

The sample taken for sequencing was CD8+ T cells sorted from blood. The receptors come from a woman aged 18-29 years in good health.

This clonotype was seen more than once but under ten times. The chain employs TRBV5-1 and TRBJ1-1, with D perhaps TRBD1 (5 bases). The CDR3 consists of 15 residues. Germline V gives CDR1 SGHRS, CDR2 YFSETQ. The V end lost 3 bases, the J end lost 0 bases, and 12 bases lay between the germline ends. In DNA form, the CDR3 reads TGCGCCAGCAGCTCAGCAATGACAGTGAACACTGAAGCTTTCTTT. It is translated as CASSSAMTVNTEAFF.

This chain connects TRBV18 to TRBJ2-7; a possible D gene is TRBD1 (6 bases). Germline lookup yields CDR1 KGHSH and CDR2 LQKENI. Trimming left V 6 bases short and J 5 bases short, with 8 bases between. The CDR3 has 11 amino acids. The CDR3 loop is CASSTGNEQYF. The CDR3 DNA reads TGTGCCAGCTCCACAGGGAACGAGCAGTACTTC. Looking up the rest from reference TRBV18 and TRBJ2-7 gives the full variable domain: NAGVMQNPRHLVRRRGQEARLRCSPMKGHSHVYWYRQLPEEGLKFMVYLQKENIIDESGMPKERFSAEFPKEGPSILRIQQVVRGDSAAYFCASSTGNEQYFGPGTRLTVT.

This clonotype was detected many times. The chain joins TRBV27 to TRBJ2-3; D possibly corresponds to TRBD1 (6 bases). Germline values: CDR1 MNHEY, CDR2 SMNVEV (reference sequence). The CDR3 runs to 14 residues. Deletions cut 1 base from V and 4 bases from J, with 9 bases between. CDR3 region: CASSLYRVADTQYF. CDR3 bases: TGTGCCAGCAGTTTATACAGGGTGGCAGATACGCAGTATTTT.

CDR3 sequence reads: CSSREAGSYEQYF. DNA of the CDR3: TGCAGCAGCCGGGAGGCAGGGTCCTACGAGCAGTACTTC. The J gene is TRBJ2-7, the V gene TRBV29-1, with TRBD2 identical over 7 bases. The CDR3 is 13 amino acids. With V trimmed by 8 bases and J by 1 base, 8 bases remained unmatched. CDR1 is SQVTM, CDR2 ANQGSEA, per germline.

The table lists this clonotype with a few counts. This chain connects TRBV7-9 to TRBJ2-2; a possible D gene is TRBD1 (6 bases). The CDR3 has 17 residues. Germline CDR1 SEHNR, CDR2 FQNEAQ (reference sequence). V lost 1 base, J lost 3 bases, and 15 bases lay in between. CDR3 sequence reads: CASSLVPGQSYTGELFF. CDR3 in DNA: TGTGCCAGCAGCTTAGTTCCAGGACAGTCCTACACCGGGGAGCTGTTTTTT.